Shown below are 27 T cell receptor beta chains from a single sample sequenced in a study of T cell repertoires in cytomegalovirus infection (dated by TCRdb to between 2018 and 2021). Sequencing used an Illumina HiSeq 1500. The raw public data were reprocessed by TCRdb itself: fastp quality trimming at Q25, MiXCR clonotype calling, in-frame beta chains only. Each entry merges the rows of one CDR3 protein and shows their most common DNA and genes. This sample gives 250,000 or so distinct CDR3 sequences in total; 9.1% of them show up just once. Together, the top ten hold about 15% of the sample. The specimen sequenced was PBMCs. These receptors were collected from a human donor in good health (CMV status not recorded). Some clones in this sample may be carry-over from other donors' samples.

The chain has TRBV10-3 and TRBJ2-3; 9 positions agree with TRBD1. The germline CDR1 and CDR2 sequences are ENHRY and SYGVKD. This CDR3 is built from 15 residues. J gave up 6 bases and V 6 bases, and 10 bases lay outside the gene matches. Here the CDR3 DNA reads TGTGCCATCAGGTCGGACAGGGGCAGATCGGATACGCAGTATTTT. Protein: CAIRSDRGRSDTQYF.

This clonotype was counted between two and nine times. The rearrangement links TRBV4-2 to TRBJ2-7; 13 bases are a match to TRBD2. The CDR3 loop spans 20 amino acids. Germline loops: CDR1 LGHNA, CDR2 YNFKEQ. V shed 2 bases, J shed 5 bases, and the junction held 18 bases outside the gene matches. CDR3 protein: CASSQFGIRTSGSALNEQYF. The CDR3 DNA follows: TGTGCCAGCAGCCAATTCGGAATTCGGACTAGCGGGAGCGCCTTAAACGAGCAGTACTTC.

As for this clonotype: With a much larger clone just one base away, this may be a read error. The chain carries TRBV7-2 and TRBJ2-1; TRBD2 agrees at 11 bases. The ends lost 5 bases at V and 8 bases at J; junction bases unmatched: 11. This CDR3 comprises 16 residues. Germline V lookup: CDR1 SGHTA, CDR2 FQGNSA. CDR3 sequence reads: CASSPTSGSYGDEQFF. The DNA for the CDR3 is TGTGCCAGCAGCCCCACTAGCGGGAGTTATGGGGATGAGCAGTTCTTC.

This clonotype was counted ten times or more. The chain is built from TRBV7-9 and TRBJ2-1; D not resolved. Trimming took off 5 bases at V and 5 bases at J, with 13 bases between the two ends. CDR3 length equals 14 residues. Germline V gene sequence: CDR1 SEHNR, CDR2 FQNEAQ (reference sequence). Here the CDR3 DNA reads TGTGCCAGCAGCCCCGAGGAGTATGACAATGAGCAGTTCTTC. Translated, it gives CASSPEEYDNEQFF.

The chain combines TRBV30 with TRBJ2-7; TRBD1 aligns across 11 bases. After removal of 8 bases from V and 6 bases from J, the junction contained 12 bases not matched to a gene. Germline CDR1 reads GTSNPN; CDR2 reads SVGIG (reference sequence). The CDR3 is made up of 14 amino acids. The CDR3 bases are TGTGCCATCCAATGGACAGGGGGCGCGTCCGAGCAGTACTTC. It is translated as CAIQWTGGASEQYF.

This clonotype occurred a few times. The V and J genes are TRBV11-2 and TRBJ2-2; maybe TRBD2 (6 bases). With 0 bases removed from V and 4 bases from J, the gap between germline ends came to 12 bases. Looked up from germline, CDR1 is SGHAT and CDR2 is FQNNGV. There are 16 residues in the CDR3. The CDR3: CASSLEEGPGTGELFF. The CDR3 nucleotides read TGTGCCAGCAGCTTAGAGGAGGGACCCGGCACCGGGGAGCTGTTTTTT. The full variable domain, completed using reference TRBV11-2 and TRBJ2-2, is EAGVAQSPRYKIIEKRQSVAFWCNPISGHATLYWYQQILGQGPKLLIQFQNNGVVDDSQLPKDRFSAERLKGVDSTLKIQPAKLEDSAVYLCASSLEEGPGTGELFFGEGSRLTVL.

The chain joins TRBV2 to TRBJ2-5, with 9 bases fitting TRBD1. The CDR3 covers 16 residues. CDR1 and CDR2 from the germline V gene are SNHLY and FYNNEI. V shed 0 bases and J 9 bases; nucleotides not matched to a gene: 11. CDR3 nucleotides: TGTGCCAGCAGTGAAGCGCTACTTGGGACAGGGAAGGCCCAGTACTTC. Translation gives CASSEALLGTGKAQYF.

The CDR3 loop reads CASSLGQLDTDTQYF. As DNA, the CDR3 is TGCGCCAGCAGCCTCGGACAGTTAGATACAGATACGCAGTATTTT. The rearrangement uses TRBV4-3 and TRBJ2-3; maybe TRBD1 (6 bases). The germline gives CDR1 LGHNA, CDR2 YSLEER. The CDR3 sequence is 15 residues long. The V end was cut by 4 bases, the J end by 3 bases, with 14 bases between.

This clonotype was recorded a few times. Here the CDR3 reads CASSPRQGGVETEAFF. The CDR3 bases are TGTGCCAGCAGCCCCCGGCAGGGGGGCGTTGAGACTGAAGCTTTCTTT. The J gene is TRBJ1-1, the V gene TRBV11-1; 7 nucleotides match TRBD1. This CDR3 is 16 amino acids long. The germline V gene encodes CDR1 SGHAT and CDR2 FQDESV (reference sequence). V was clipped by 5 bases and J by 5 bases; unmatched bases: 14.

In its sample, this clonotype was seen many times. This chain connects TRBV7-8 to TRBJ1-2, with D unresolved. The CDR3 extends over 17 amino acids. Germline V gives CDR1 SGHVS, CDR2 FQNEAQ. V lost 5 bases to trimming and J lost 7 bases, with 26 bases between them. CDR3 nucleotides: TGTGCCAGCAGCCCGTGGGTCAGTGCGCGGGGATCAGGTGGCTACACCTTC. As protein: CASSPWVSARGSGGYTF.

CDR3 loop: CASSPGTGEAEAFF. DNA for the CDR3: TGCGCCAGCAGCCCAGGGACAGGGGAGGCTGAAGCTTTCTTT. This chain connects TRBV5-1 to TRBJ1-1; 10 bases are shared with TRBD1. The CDR3 loop spans 14 amino acids. Trimming took 4 bases from V and 6 from J; bases not matched to a gene: 6. Germline CDR1 is SGHRS and CDR2 is YFSETQ.

The rearrangement links TRBV20-1 to TRBJ2-3; D may be TRBD2 (5 bases). The CDR3 is made up of 13 amino acids. The germline CDR1 and CDR2 sequences are DFQATT and SNEGSKA (reference sequence). CDR3 sequence: CSTRPHSTDTQYF. DNA for the CDR3: TGCAGCACTAGACCCCATAGCACAGATACGCAGTATTTT.

This clonotype was found many times. The rearrangement uses TRBV7-9 and TRBJ1-3; 9 bases map to TRBD1. The V gene's germline CDR1 is SEHNR and CDR2 FQNEAQ (reference sequence). V was clipped by 6 bases and J by 1 base; unmatched bases: 16. The CDR3 is 19 amino acids. CDR3 in DNA: TGTGCCAGCAGACCCCGGGACAGGGCCTTGGGGTCATCTGGAAACACCATATATTTT. Residues: CASRPRDRALGSSGNTIYF.

This chain uses TRBV6-5 with TRBJ1-5; D is ambiguous. Between the trimmed V and J ends, which lost 0 bases and 0 bases, there was a span of 6 bases. This CDR3 has 15 amino acids. Germline values: CDR1 MNHEY, CDR2 SVGAGI. The CDR3 DNA reads TGTGCCAGCAGTTACTCATCGGTTAGCAATCAGCCCCAGCATTTT. Amino acid sequence: CASSYSSVSNQPQHF.

In this sample, this clonotype turned up a few times. CDR3 nucleotide sequence: TGTGCCAGCAGTGAATATCGGGACAGCTACGAGCAGTACTTC. Translation gives CASSEYRDSYEQYF. The chain links TRBV25-1 to TRBJ2-7; 7 bases line up with TRBD1. J lost 3 bases, V lost 0 bases, and 2 bases had no gene match. CDR3 length: 14 amino acids. Germline V gene sequence: CDR1 MGHDK, CDR2 SYGVNS.

This clonotype was detected many times. V usage is TRBV7-2 and J usage is TRBJ2-1, with D perhaps matching TRBD2 (6 bases). The germline V gene has CDR1 SGHTA and CDR2 FQGNSA. V was pared by 5 bases and J by 8 bases, with 22 bases between. CDR3 length: 16 amino acids. CDR3 bases: TGTGCCAGCAGCCAGGGATGGCTAGCGAGGAGCGATGAGCAGTTCTTC. Translated, it gives CASSQGWLARSDEQFF.

At least ten counts were recorded for this clonotype. This chain joins TRBV7-2 and TRBJ1-1; no firm D call. Deletions cut 1 base from V and 6 bases from J, with 15 bases between. Germline V gene lookup returns CDR1 SGHTA and CDR2 FQGNSA. This CDR3 contains 15 residues. CDR3 amino acids: CASSLEAGMISEAFF. The CDR3 DNA is TGTGCCAGCAGCTTAGAGGCGGGGATGATCTCTGAAGCTTTCTTT.

This clonotype has only a few counts. CDR3 loop: CSALRGGQDHSNYGYTF. In DNA, the CDR3 is TGCAGTGCTCTGAGGGGGGGACAGGATCATTCTAACTATGGCTACACCTTC. V is TRBV20-1 and J is TRBJ1-2; 8 bases map to TRBD1. V gave up 5 bases and J gave up 0 bases; unmatched junction bases: 14. The CDR3 is 17 amino acids. Germline V gives CDR1 DFQATT, CDR2 SNEGSKA (reference sequence).

The sample holds a few counts of this clonotype. CDR3 amino acids: CASSAFMNQPQHF. The CDR3 DNA follows: TGTGCCAGCAGTGCGTTCATGAATCAGCCCCAGCATTTT. The chain couples TRBV6-1 to TRBJ1-5; D call uncertain. Germline V gene data show CDR1 as MNHNS and CDR2 as SASEGT. This CDR3 contains 13 residues. The ends were cut back, 4 bases at V and 4 bases at J, with 8 bases in the middle.

This clonotype was recorded at least ten times. The chain joins TRBV7-9 to TRBJ2-5; no definite D call. Trimming removed 11 bases from V and 5 bases from J, with 9 bases in between. The CDR3 is 10 residues long. The germline V gene encodes CDR1 SEHNR and CDR2 FQNEAQ (reference sequence). The CDR3 spells CAFFPETQYF. The CDR3 DNA follows: TGTGCCTTTTTCCCGGAGACCCAGTACTTC.

This clonotype turned up a few times. The gene calls are TRBV14 and TRBJ2-7; D not resolved. This CDR3 is 13 amino acids long. CDR1 and CDR2 (germline): SGHDN, FVKESK. V lost 4 bases to trimming and J lost 9 bases, with 16 bases between them. The CDR3 sequence is CASSLTLRTGQYF. CDR3 in DNA: TGTGCCAGCAGCCTTACCCTCAGGACGGGGCAGTACTTC.

This clonotype has ten or more counts. The chain is built from TRBV12-3 or TRBV12-4 and TRBJ1-3; 10 bases agree with TRBD1. The CDR3 covers 17 residues. V trimming: 6 bases; J trimming: 0 bases; junction bases outside the gene matches: 8. CDR3 sequence (DNA): TGTGCCAGCAGATCCGGGACAGGGGTCACCTCTGGAAACACCATATATTTT. Residues: CASRSGTGVTSGNTIYF.

The chain links TRBV7-4 to TRBJ2-5; a weak D match, TRBD2 (5 bases). CDR3 size: 16 residues. With 5 bases removed from V and 0 bases from J, the gap between germline ends came to 16 bases. Germline lookup yields CDR1 SGHVT and CDR2 SQSDAQ. CDR3 residues: CASSLQTSGYQETQYF. The CDR3 nucleotides read TGTGCCAGCAGCCTTCAGACTTCGGGGTACCAAGAGACCCAGTACTTC.

This clonotype appeared many times. The chain links TRBV6-1 to TRBJ1-5; D is possibly TRBD1 (5 bases). CDR1 is MNHNS, CDR2 SASEGT, per germline. The CDR3 totals 18 residues. V lost 6 bases, J lost 2 bases, and 23 bases lay in between. The CDR3 nucleotides are TGTGCCAGCAGGAGTCTATGGGGGAACGAGTTCGGCAATCAGCCCCAGCATTTT. Amino acid sequence: CASRSLWGNEFGNQPQHF.

This clonotype was recorded many times. The V call is TRBV7-2, the J call TRBJ2-7; the match to TRBD2 covers 12 bases. The CDR3 extends over 18 amino acids. Germline assignment: CDR1 SGHTA and CDR2 FQGNSA. The V segment lost 5 bases and the J segment 0 bases; nucleotides outside the gene matches: 11. The CDR3 sequence is CASSPGLAGTGASYEQYF. The DNA of the CDR3 is TGTGCCAGCAGCCCGGGACTAGCGGGCACCGGGGCCTCCTACGAGCAGTACTTC.

This clonotype was picked up many times. The chain combines TRBV7-9 with TRBJ2-3, with 8 nucleotides matching TRBD2. J was trimmed by 2 bases and V by 5 bases; bases with no gene match: 15. Germline CDR1 reads SEHNR; CDR2 reads FQNEAQ (reference sequence). This CDR3 is 18 amino acids long. The CDR3 nucleotides read TGTGCCAGCAGCCCGGAGCTGGTAGCGGGATCCCCCACAGATACGCAGTATTTT. It yields the protein CASSPELVAGSPTDTQYF.

The table lists this clonotype with many counts. The chain uses TRBV7-6 and TRBJ2-7; D is perhaps TRBD1 (6 bases). The CDR3 length is 14 residues. Germline CDR1 is SGHVS and CDR2 is FNYEAQ. V was pared by 5 bases and J by 0 bases, with 11 bases between. The CDR3 region is CASSPDSSSYEQYF. For the CDR3, the DNA is TGTGCCAGCAGCCCGGACAGTAGCTCCTACGAGCAGTACTTC.